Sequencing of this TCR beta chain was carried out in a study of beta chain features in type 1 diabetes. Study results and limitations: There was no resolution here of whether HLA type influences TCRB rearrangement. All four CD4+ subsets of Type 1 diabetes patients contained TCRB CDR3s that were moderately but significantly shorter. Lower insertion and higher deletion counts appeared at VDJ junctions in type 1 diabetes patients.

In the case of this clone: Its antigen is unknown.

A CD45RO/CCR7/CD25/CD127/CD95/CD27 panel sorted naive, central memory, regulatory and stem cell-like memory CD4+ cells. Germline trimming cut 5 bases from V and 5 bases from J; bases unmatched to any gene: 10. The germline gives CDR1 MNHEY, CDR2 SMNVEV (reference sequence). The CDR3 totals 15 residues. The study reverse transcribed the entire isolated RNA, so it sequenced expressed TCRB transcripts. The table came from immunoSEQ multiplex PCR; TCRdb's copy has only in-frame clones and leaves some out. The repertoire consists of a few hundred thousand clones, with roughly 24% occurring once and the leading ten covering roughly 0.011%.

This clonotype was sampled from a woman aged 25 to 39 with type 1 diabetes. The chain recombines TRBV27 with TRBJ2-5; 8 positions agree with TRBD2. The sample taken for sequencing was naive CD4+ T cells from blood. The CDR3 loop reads CASSPPGTRRETQYF. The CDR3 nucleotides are TGTGCCAGCAGTCCTCCCGGGACTAGGCGTGAGACCCAGTACTTC.